This TCR beta chain was sequenced in a study of blood T cell repertoires in COVID-19. Study information: Samples representing acute and convalescent COVID-19 were sourced from the United States, Italy and Spain. In each case, the material was cDNA or gDNA derived from T cells, B-cell-depleted T cells, or PBMCs.

This clone was counted a single time. Libraries were prepared by immunoSEQ multiplex PCR; TCRdb keeps only in-frame clonotypes and omits some of them. The table shows approximately 150,000 clones, with roughly 87% occurring only once. The germline V and J ends were trimmed by 4 bases and 4 bases, with 16 bases remaining between them. The CDR3 spans 15 residues. Germline V gene data show CDR1 as SGHRS and CDR2 as YFSETQ. The receptor comes from a woman aged 55-75 years who had recovered from COVID-19. This sequence joins TRBV5-1 and TRBJ2-3, with D perhaps matching TRBD2 (5 bases). Material: peripheral blood. The CDR3 region is CASSPNGIGADTQYF. CDR3 sequence (DNA): TGCGCCAGCAGCCCCAACGGGATTGGCGCAGATACGCAGTATTTT.